The rows below give T cell receptor beta chains drawn from one sample of a study of human T cells and chemical hapten exposure. TCRdb redid the calling of the RACE reads with MiXCR, one entry per CDR3 protein. The sample carries some 50,000 distinct CDR3 sequences, 9% to 9.5% recorded once. The sample in question was whole blood, obtained in connection with sensitization to the hapten diphenylcyclopropenone (DPC). Every receptor here comes from a woman aged 40 to 50 with alopecia areata. Some clones in this sample may be carry-over from other donors' samples. Each CDR3 is given with its conserved first and last residue. Each record gives: V gene, clone size, D gene, J gene, CDR3 DNA, CDR3 protein. A D gene is named only where the DNA matches it firmly. Not every row has a clone size; where given, it reads once, few, many or a size class.

v_gene: TRBV9; abundance: many; d_gene: TRBD1; j_gene: TRBJ2-7; CDR3nt: TGTGCCAGCAGCGCCGACAGGGTCGGGAACGAGCAGTACTTC; CDR3aa: CASSADRVGNEQYF
v_gene: TRBV3-1; abundance: many; d_gene: -; j_gene: TRBJ2-3; CDR3nt: TGTGCCAGCAGCCAAGCTTCTAGGAAGAGCACAGATACGCAGTATTTT; CDR3aa: CASSQASRKSTDTQYF
v_gene: TRBV3-1; abundance: many; d_gene: -; j_gene: TRBJ1-1; CDR3nt: TGTGCCAGCAGTCTCCTGGGAACTGAAGCTTTCTTT; CDR3aa: CASSLLGTEAFF
v_gene: TRBV4-1; abundance: -; d_gene: -; j_gene: TRBJ1-3; CDR3nt: TGCGCCAGCAGCCAAGATATCACTCCGGGAAACACCATATATTTT; CDR3aa: CASSQDITPGNTIYF
v_gene: TRBV5-1; abundance: few; d_gene: TRBD2; j_gene: TRBJ2-1; CDR3nt: TGCGCCAGCAGCGTGATTGGGACTAGCGGCGGCAATGAGCAGTTCTTC; CDR3aa: CASSVIGTSGGNEQFF
v_gene: TRBV6-2/TRBV6-3; abundance: many; d_gene: -; j_gene: TRBJ2-7; CDR3nt: TGTGCCAGCAGTTTGCTAACAGAAACCGAGCAGTACTTC; CDR3aa: CASSLLTETEQYF
v_gene: TRBV10-3; abundance: many; d_gene: -; j_gene: TRBJ1-3; CDR3nt: TGTGCCATCAGTGAGGGCCGAAACACCATATATTTT; CDR3aa: CAISEGRNTIYF
v_gene: TRBV20-1; abundance: many; d_gene: TRBD2; j_gene: TRBJ2-5; CDR3nt: TGCAGTGCTACCGGGGGGGCCGGAGAGACCCAGTACTTC; CDR3aa: CSATGGAGETQYF
v_gene: TRBV7-9; abundance: few; d_gene: -; j_gene: TRBJ1-2; CDR3nt: TGTGCCAGCAGCTTGGGACTGGATGGCTACACCTTC; CDR3aa: CASSLGLDGYTF
v_gene: TRBV20-1; abundance: many; d_gene: -; j_gene: TRBJ1-4; CDR3nt: TGCAGTGCTAGATCCGGCAAGCGGACTAATGAAAAACTGTTTTTT; CDR3aa: CSARSGKRTNEKLFF
v_gene: TRBV5-1; abundance: many; d_gene: TRBD1; j_gene: TRBJ1-1; CDR3nt: TGCGCCAGCAGCCTAAGGGACAGCTTGAACACTGAAGCTTTCTTT; CDR3aa: CASSLRDSLNTEAFF
v_gene: TRBV3-1; abundance: many; d_gene: TRBD2; j_gene: TRBJ2-5; CDR3nt: TGTGCCAGCAGCCCTCAAAGCGGACTAGCGGGGCAAGAGACCCAGTACTTC; CDR3aa: CASSPQSGLAGQETQYF
v_gene: TRBV9; abundance: many; d_gene: -; j_gene: TRBJ1-2; CDR3nt: TGTGCCAGCAGCGTAGGGGTAGACCTACATGGCTACACCTTC; CDR3aa: CASSVGVDLHGYTF
v_gene: TRBV6-5; abundance: many; d_gene: -; j_gene: TRBJ1-5; CDR3nt: TGTGCCAGCAGTTACGGCTTTGGGTCGGGTCAGCCCCAGCATTTT; CDR3aa: CASSYGFGSGQPQHF
v_gene: TRBV20-1; abundance: many; d_gene: TRBD1; j_gene: TRBJ1-2; CDR3nt: TGCAGTGCCAGGACAGGGGGAGACTATGGCTACACCTTC; CDR3aa: CSARTGGDYGYTF
v_gene: TRBV18; abundance: -; d_gene: -; j_gene: TRBJ2-7; CDR3nt: TGTGCCAGCTCGGAAAGGGAGAACTCCGAGCAGTACTTC; CDR3aa: CASSERENSEQYF
v_gene: TRBV6-2/TRBV6-3; abundance: few; d_gene: TRBD1; j_gene: TRBJ1-5; CDR3nt: TGTGCCAGCAGTTTGCCCGAAAAGACAGGGGAGAATCAGCCCCAGCATTTT; CDR3aa: CASSLPEKTGENQPQHF
v_gene: TRBV20-1; abundance: many; d_gene: -; j_gene: TRBJ1-4; CDR3nt: TGCAGTGCTAGCACCGGCATTAATGAAAAACTGTTTTTT; CDR3aa: CSASTGINEKLFF
v_gene: TRBV29-1; abundance: many; d_gene: TRBD1; j_gene: TRBJ1-1; CDR3nt: TGCAGCGTTGTCGAATCCGCAGGGGGGGCTGAAGCTTTCTTT; CDR3aa: CSVVESAGGAEAFF
v_gene: TRBV9; abundance: many; d_gene: -; j_gene: TRBJ1-6; CDR3nt: TGTGCCAGCAGCGTAGTAGGGAATAATTCACCCCTCCACTTT; CDR3aa: CASSVVGNNSPLHF
v_gene: TRBV18; abundance: many; d_gene: -; j_gene: TRBJ1-5; CDR3nt: TGTGCCAGCTCACCAACTCCTAATAGCAATCAGCCCCAGCATTTT; CDR3aa: CASSPTPNSNQPQHF
v_gene: TRBV3-1; abundance: -; d_gene: TRBD2; j_gene: TRBJ2-3; CDR3nt: TGTGCCAGCAGCCAAGTAGCGGGGATTCTGGATACGCAGTATTTT; CDR3aa: CASSQVAGILDTQYF
v_gene: TRBV27; abundance: -; d_gene: -; j_gene: TRBJ2-7; CDR3nt: TGTGCCAGCCGTAGGTCGGGGTACTCCTACGAGCAGTACTTC; CDR3aa: CASRRSGYSYEQYF
v_gene: TRBV7-9; abundance: few; d_gene: -; j_gene: TRBJ2-3; CDR3nt: TGTGCCAGCACCTCGACTCCTAACACAGATACGCAGTATTTT; CDR3aa: CASTSTPNTDTQYF
v_gene: TRBV29-1; abundance: few; d_gene: -; j_gene: TRBJ1-1; CDR3nt: TGCACCTCCCGGGGGGCGCGCTCCGGTGAAGCTTTCTTT; CDR3aa: CTSRGARSGEAFF
v_gene: TRBV3-1; abundance: -; d_gene: -; j_gene: TRBJ2-3; CDR3nt: TGTGCCAGCAGCTTGAATAGCGGCGGCACAGATACGCAGTATTTT; CDR3aa: CASSLNSGGTDTQYF
v_gene: TRBV4-3; abundance: few; d_gene: -; j_gene: TRBJ1-5; CDR3nt: TGCGCCAGCAGCCAGGTGACAGATCAGCCCCAGCATTTT; CDR3aa: CASSQVTDQPQHF
v_gene: TRBV12-3/TRBV12-4; abundance: few; d_gene: -; j_gene: TRBJ2-1; CDR3nt: TGTGCCAGCAGTCAGCCGAGCTCCTACAATGAGCAGTTCTTC; CDR3aa: CASSQPSSYNEQFF
v_gene: TRBV9; abundance: many; d_gene: TRBD1; j_gene: TRBJ2-5; CDR3nt: TGTGCCAGCAGCGTGACAGGGGCAGAGACCCAGTACTTC; CDR3aa: CASSVTGAETQYF
v_gene: TRBV12-3/TRBV12-4; abundance: few; d_gene: TRBD2; j_gene: TRBJ2-5; CDR3nt: TGTGCCAGCAGTTTATCGGGGGGTTTAGAGACCCAGTACTTC; CDR3aa: CASSLSGGLETQYF
v_gene: TRBV20-1; abundance: many; d_gene: TRBD1; j_gene: TRBJ1-2; CDR3nt: TGCAGTGCTAGATACCGGACAGGGAGTCATGGCTACACCTTC; CDR3aa: CSARYRTGSHGYTF
v_gene: TRBV2; abundance: many; d_gene: -; j_gene: TRBJ2-1; CDR3nt: TGTGCCAGCAGTGAAGCGGTGTTCTGGCGGGGGCCCCTCGGGAATGAGCAGTTCTTC; CDR3aa: CASSEAVFWRGPLGNEQFF
v_gene: TRBV5-4; abundance: many; d_gene: TRBD2; j_gene: TRBJ2-5; CDR3nt: TGTGCCAGCAGCACACCGGGACTAGCGGGGGCGGGGGAGACCCAGTACTTC; CDR3aa: CASSTPGLAGAGETQYF
v_gene: TRBV7-2; abundance: few; d_gene: TRBD1; j_gene: TRBJ1-2; CDR3nt: TGTGCCAGCAGCTTAATGACAGGGAGGAGTAATGGCTACACCTTC; CDR3aa: CASSLMTGRSNGYTF
v_gene: TRBV5-1; abundance: -; d_gene: TRBD1; j_gene: TRBJ2-7; CDR3nt: TGCGCCAGCAGCCCGCGACAGGGTCAGCAGCAGTACTTC; CDR3aa: CASSPRQGQQQYF
v_gene: TRBV7-2; abundance: many; d_gene: TRBD2; j_gene: TRBJ2-3; CDR3nt: TGTGCCAGCAGCCCTAGCGGGGGGAGTGCTACGCAGTATTTT; CDR3aa: CASSPSGGSATQYF
v_gene: TRBV7-3; abundance: many; d_gene: TRBD1; j_gene: TRBJ2-5; CDR3nt: TGTGCCAGCAGCCCATGGTCCGGGACAGCTAATCGAGGGACCCAGTACTTC; CDR3aa: CASSPWSGTANRGTQYF
v_gene: TRBV29-1; abundance: many; d_gene: -; j_gene: TRBJ1-5; CDR3nt: TGCAGCGTTTTATCAGCCGATAATCAGCCCCAGCATTTT; CDR3aa: CSVLSADNQPQHF
v_gene: TRBV9; abundance: once; d_gene: TRBD1; j_gene: TRBJ2-7; CDR3nt: TGTGCCAGCAGCGTAGGGCCAGGGGGCTACGAGCAGTACTTC; CDR3aa: CASSVGPGGYEQYF
v_gene: TRBV11-2; abundance: many; d_gene: TRBD2; j_gene: TRBJ2-3; CDR3nt: TGTGCCAGCAGCTTCGGGGGGGCCTTTGCAGATACGCAGTATTTT; CDR3aa: CASSFGGAFADTQYF
v_gene: TRBV7-9; abundance: many; d_gene: -; j_gene: TRBJ1-5; CDR3nt: TGTGCCAGCAGCCCGGGTTACAATCAGCCCCAGCATTTT; CDR3aa: CASSPGYNQPQHF
v_gene: TRBV2; abundance: -; d_gene: -; j_gene: TRBJ2-2; CDR3nt: TGTGCCAGCAGTCCGGGGATCACCGGGGAGCTGTTTTTT; CDR3aa: CASSPGITGELFF
v_gene: TRBV20-1; abundance: many; d_gene: -; j_gene: TRBJ2-3; CDR3nt: TGCAGTGCCCAATCGGACTTCATGAGGACAGATACGCAGTATTTT; CDR3aa: CSAQSDFMRTDTQYF
v_gene: TRBV20-1; abundance: -; d_gene: TRBD1; j_gene: TRBJ2-2; CDR3nt: TGCAGCGCCGGGACAGGGGGCTTCTCCGGGGAGCTGTTTTTT; CDR3aa: CSAGTGGFSGELFF
v_gene: TRBV2; abundance: -; d_gene: -; j_gene: TRBJ1-6; CDR3nt: TGTGCCAGCAGTGAATGGCAGGGGAGCTCCTATAATTCACCCCTCCACTTT; CDR3aa: CASSEWQGSSYNSPLHF
v_gene: TRBV6-5; abundance: -; d_gene: -; j_gene: TRBJ2-3; CDR3nt: TGTGCCAGCAGGTCCGGGAGCACAAGCACAGATACGCAGTATTTT; CDR3aa: CASRSGSTSTDTQYF